Sequencing of this TCR beta chain was carried out in a study of identical twins. This clonotype has more than one count but fewer than ten. The V gene's germline CDR1 is DFQATT and CDR2 SNEGSKA (reference sequence). V lost 1 base and J lost 7; bases outside the gene matches: 6. The CDR3 covers 15 residues. Unique molecular identifiers were present on the cDNA, which also gained a universal primer site by template switching. From the 5' RACE reads, TCRdb called clonotypes with MiXCR, one entry per CDR3 protein. This sample carries 1.5 million to 2 million distinct CDR3 sequences, less than 40% of them seen once, and the ten largest clones take around 0.3%.

Sequencing was performed on cord blood. The receptor comes from a newborn girl in good health. The gene calls are TRBV20-1 and TRBJ2-1; TRBD2 agrees at 11 bases. CDR3 protein: CSARVAGGSGNEQFF. DNA for the CDR3: TGCAGTGCTAGAGTAGCGGGAGGGTCGGGGAATGAGCAGTTCTTC.